This T cell receptor (beta chain) was captured in a study of T cell repertoires in cytomegalovirus infection. The study's findings and limits: HLA-C-restricted CMV clonotypes gave the most frequent clonotype in two of eight donors.

This clonotype was detected a few times. What it binds is not known. TCRdb fed the reads into MiXCR, producing one record per CDR3 protein. The sample has around 770,000 distinct CDR3 sequences, almost 30% seen once. Germline V gives CDR1 KGHSH, CDR2 LQKENI. The CDR3 has 19 residues. The V and J ends lost 4 bases and 0 bases respectively, with 22 bases between them. The specimen was cultured CD8+ T cells from PBMCs, collected from culture after CMV antigen stimulation. The sequence was obtained from a human donor in good health (CMV status not recorded). Some clones in this sample may be carry-over from other donors' samples. The rearrangement links TRBV18 to TRBJ2-1; maybe TRBD1 (6 bases). The CDR3, as DNA: TGTGCCAGCTCACTTTCCGGGACACCTCATCCACTCTCCTACAATGAGCAGTTCTTC. Translated: CASSLSGTPHPLSYNEQFF.